This T cell receptor beta chain was sequenced in a study of T cells in narcolepsy. About the research overall: Healthy controls were enrolled alongside patients with narcolepsy type 1 or type 2. Broader study findings: No autoreactive T cell clone sequences appeared in some memory CD4+ repertoires. Reportedly, autoreactive clonotypes were serially detected in patients' blood but not controls'. Same-patient CSF and blood CD4+ T cell clonotypes included HCRT-specific and TRIB2-specific autoreactive ones.

Clones were read by immunoSEQ multiplex PCR, and TCRdb kept only the in-frame ones, dropping some. The sample shows roughly 30,000 clones, over 70% of them seen only once. Of note for this clone: Its antigen is not known.

The CDR3 spans 11 residues. With 1 base removed from V and 8 bases from J, the gap between germline ends came to 4 bases. CDR1 is MGHRA, CDR2 YSYEKL, per germline. The specimen sequenced was memory (CD45RA-) CD4+ T cells from blood. The sequence derives from a human donor in good health. The J gene is TRBJ2-3, the V gene TRBV4-1, with unresolved D. CDR3 amino acids: CASSQGGTQYF. As DNA, the CDR3 is TGCGCCAGCAGCCAAGGGGGTACGCAGTATTTT.